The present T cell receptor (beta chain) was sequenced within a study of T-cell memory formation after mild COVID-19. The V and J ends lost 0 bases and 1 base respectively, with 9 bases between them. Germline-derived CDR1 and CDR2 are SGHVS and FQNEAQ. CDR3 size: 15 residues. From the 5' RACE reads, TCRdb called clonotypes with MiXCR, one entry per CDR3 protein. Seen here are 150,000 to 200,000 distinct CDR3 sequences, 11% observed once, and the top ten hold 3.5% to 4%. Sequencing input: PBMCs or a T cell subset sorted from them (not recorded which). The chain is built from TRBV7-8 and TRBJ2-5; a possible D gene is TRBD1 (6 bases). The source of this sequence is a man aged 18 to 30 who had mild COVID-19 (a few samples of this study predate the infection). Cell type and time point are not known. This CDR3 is CASSLAGTLQETQYF. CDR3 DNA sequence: TGTGCCAGCAGCTTAGCTGGGACACTCCAAGAGACCCAGTACTTC.